This entry features one TCR beta chain sequence. These data come from a study of blood T cell repertoires in COVID-19. The data were produced by immunoSEQ multiplex PCR, yet TCRdb's version contains in-frame clones alone and is incomplete. The repertoire has 200,000 to 300,000 clones, roughly 84% of them found once; the top ten carry roughly 8.6%. Germline CDR1 SGHTA, CDR2 FQGNSA. This CDR3 is built from 15 residues. Trimming cost V 5 bases and J 5 bases; bases outside gene matches: 5. The gene calls are TRBV7-2 and TRBJ2-1; 11 nucleotides agree with TRBD2. Sequenced: peripheral blood. The receptor's source is a human donor in a cohort sampled during active COVID-19. CDR3 nucleotide sequence: TGTGCCAGCAGCCCTACTAGCGGGGGCGACAATGAGCAGTTCTTC. It yields the protein CASSPTSGGDNEQFF.